Listed here is a single T cell receptor beta chain. Only a few counts were recorded for this clonotype. Its antigen is currently not known. The record has no base qualities; no much larger clone is one base away. The CDR3 contains 13 residues, cysteine and phenylalanine counted. Solely the CDR3 DNA is kept, with 39 bases framed from the first base. V drops 2 bases and J drops 5 bases, leaving 9 bases in between. CDR1 and CDR2 are read off the germline V gene as SGHRS and YFSETQ. The meaning of the sample's time point label: pre-sensitization, week 0. In light of the paper, this sample's treatment or condition label describes: therapeutic diphenylcyclopropenone sensitization with weekly scalp DPC. At every patch-test visit, the blood draw took place before the patch test was put on. Eligible patients were aged 18 to 70, diagnosed with alopecia, deemed suitable for DPC therapy, and excluded if pregnant. Total RNA was extracted from unfractionated whole blood that had been collected in Tempus Blood RNA tubes.

The sample comes from a study of human T cells and chemical hapten exposure (dated by TCRdb to about 2021). Regarding the research as a whole: For sensitization, 2% DPC in acetone was applied to a 2 cm by 2 cm area of upper inner arm skin. Patients additionally received weekly therapeutic DPC doses to the scalp throughout the approximately 25-week study period. Patch testing on the upper back used Finn chambers containing 0.01% DPC, with scoring done after 6 days according to International Contact Dermatitis Research Group standards. Alopecia areata with under or over 50% scalp involvement, alopecia totalis and alopecia universalis were represented in the patient cohort, which was mostly female. Libraries were pooled for sequencing, and per-sample TCR yields varied mainly because of small differences in library volumes within the pool. The study tracked peripheral blood TCR repertoire changes in vivo during primary and secondary sensitization to the hapten diphenylcyclopropenone (DPC) in alopecia patients. Blood samples were taken from patients before sensitization (week 0) and then at 2, 6 and about 24 weeks after DPC sensitization. Twenty-nine alopecia patients provided blood for TCR sequencing at one to four time points (pre-sensitization, 2, 6 and 24 weeks).

Broader findings and caveats from the paper: Repeated subsampling changed both the strength of the expansion versus patch-test correlation and the threshold at which that correlation became significant. Because every patient had alopecia, a presumed autoimmune disease, the patients' immune response might differ from that of healthy individuals. A positive correlation was found between the number of PT1 expanded TCRs and patch test score, with significance reached at thresholds 8, 16 and 32 but not 4. No change with DPC sensitization was found in the number of TCRs above 1 in 1000 frequency, and no evidence of global repertoire structure alterations was found. Significantly more large CDR3 similarity clusters were formed by expanded TCRs than by pre-sensitization or healthy control sets, consistent with antigen-driven responses.

Library preparation employed RACE. The data were produced on a NextSeq 500. During library preparation, unique molecular identifiers were attached to individual cDNA molecules so that TCRs could be counted in a quantitative, reproducible way. Each blood RNA sample was used to sequence both TCR alpha and TCR beta chains. Regarding the original processing steps: A median of around 96,000 TCRs per sample was observed, with a range of roughly 20,000 to 700,000. The Decombinator software suite was used to annotate the V, J and CDR3 of the TCR reads. For the PS versus PT1 abundance plots, all samples were subsampled to the same number of TCRs (28,000). Expanded TCRs were defined as absent before sensitization and observed at least eight times at the 2-week time point. TCRdb itself trimmed the public reads at Q25 with fastp, ran MiXCR and retained productive beta chains. For every CDR3 protein sequence, its rows merge into one entry that carries the most common genes and DNA. These V and J calls originate from TCRdb's pipeline instead of the authors' own analysis. Within this sample are about 270,000 distinct CDR3 sequences, with almost 8% of them counted one time only. The ten largest make up 1.2% of the sample.

Recombination connected TRBV5-1 to TRBJ2-3; the D gene cannot be resolved reliably. Sequences were derived from whole blood, sampled in connection with sensitization to the hapten diphenylcyclopropenone (DPC). This TCR was sampled from a man between 18 and 29 years old with alopecia areata. Some clones in this sample may be carry-over from other donors' samples. The CDR3 reads CASSFSREDTQYF. In nucleotides, the sequence is TGCGCCAGCAGCTTTAGTAGGGAAGATACGCAGTATTTT.